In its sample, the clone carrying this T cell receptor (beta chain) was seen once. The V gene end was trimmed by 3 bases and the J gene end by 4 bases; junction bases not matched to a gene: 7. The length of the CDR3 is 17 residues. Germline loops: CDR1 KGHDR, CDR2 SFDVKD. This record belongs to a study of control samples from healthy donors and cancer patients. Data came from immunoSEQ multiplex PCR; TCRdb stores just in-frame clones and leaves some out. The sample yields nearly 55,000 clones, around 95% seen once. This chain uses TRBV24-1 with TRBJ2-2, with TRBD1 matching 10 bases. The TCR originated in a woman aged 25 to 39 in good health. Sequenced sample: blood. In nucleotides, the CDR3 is TGTGCCACCAGTGATGCTGCTGGGACAGGGGTCACCGGGGAGCTGTTTTTT. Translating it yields CATSDAAGTGVTGELFF.